This is a list of T cell receptor beta chains from one sample in a study of blood T cell repertoires in COVID-19. Repertoires were generated with immunoSEQ multiplex PCR, while TCRdb's copy carries only in-frame clones and drops some. Of 150,000 to 200,000 clones listed, approximately 92% are singletons. Sequencing was performed on peripheral blood. The receptors shown here come from a man in his thirties or forties with COVID-19, enrolled during active disease. Each CDR3 is given with its conserved first and last residue. The D gene is left open where the match is weak. Part of the rows lack a size; the others show once, few, many or a class for expanded clones.

>TRBV10-3|-|TRBJ2-7|-
TGTGCCATCAGTGAACGGGTTCCGGCCTACGAGCAGTACTTC
CAISERVPAYEQYF
>TRBV28|-|TRBJ2-3|-
TGTGCCAGCAGTTTTACGCAGGGGCCAGATACGCAGTATTTT
CASSFTQGPDTQYF
>TRBV28|-|TRBJ2-3|-
TGTGCCAGCACAGGCGGGGCCGAGATGACAGATACGCAGTATTTT
CASTGGAEMTDTQYF
>TRBV19|-|TRBJ2-1|TRBD2
TGTGCCAGTAGTATAGTTCGTAGCGGGGGGGGCGATGAGCAGTTCTTC
CASSIVRSGGGDEQFF
>TRBV6-5|-|TRBJ1-2|TRBD1
TGTGCCAGCAGCAAAGGGACAGGGGGCGGCTATGGCTACACCTTC
CASSKGTGGGYGYTF
>TRBV29-1|-|TRBJ1-2|TRBD1
TGCAGCGTTGAAAGAGGACAGGGGCTTCTCTATGGCTACACCTTC
CSVERGQGLLYGYTF
>TRBV10-3|-|TRBJ1-1|TRBD1
TGTGCCATCAAAAGGGACAGGGGAAATACTGAAGCTTTCTTT
CAIKRDRGNTEAFF
>TRBV18|-|TRBJ2-1|TRBD2
TGTGCCAGCTCACCAAGCGGGAGGAGTAGGAATGAGCAGTTCTTC
CASSPSGRSRNEQFF
>TRBV6-6|-|TRBJ2-7|TRBD1
TGTGCCAGCAGTTACTTAAGGGACAGGGCCTACGAGCAGTACTTC
CASSYLRDRAYEQYF
>TRBV7-3|-|TRBJ2-5|TRBD1
TGTGCCAGCAGCTACACAGGGGGTGGAGAGACCCAGTACTTC
CASSYTGGGETQYF
>TRBV6-6|-|TRBJ1-1|-
TGTGCCAGCAGTTGGCGGAAATTCGAAGGCACTGAAGCTTTCTTT
CASSWRKFEGTEAFF
>TRBV28|-|TRBJ1-1|-
TGTGCCAGCAGCTCAGGACCGGGGAGGACGGCTGAAGCTTTCTTT
CASSSGPGRTAEAFF
>TRBV3-1/TRBV3-2|-|TRBJ2-2|TRBD2
TGTGCCAGCAGCACCCGGGAGGGGAAGAACACCGGGGAGCTGTTTTTT
CASSTREGKNTGELFF
>TRBV7-9|-|TRBJ2-7|TRBD2
TGTGCCAGCAGCTTAGCGTTGCCTAGCGGATCCCCCGAGCAGTACTTC
CASSLALPSGSPEQYF
>TRBV4-2|-|TRBJ2-3|-
TGTGCCAGCAGCCAAGAAATAGCTCAGCCACTCACAGATACGCAGTATTTT
CASSQEIAQPLTDTQYF
>TRBV7-2|-|TRBJ1-2|-
TGTGCCAGCAGTAGCTCGCCAAACCTCTTCTATGGCTACACCTTC
CASSSSPNLFYGYTF
>TRBV5-1|-|TRBJ1-6|TRBD1
TGCGCCAGCAGCTTTACAACAGGGGGCTCACCCCTCCACTTT
CASSFTTGGSPLHF
>TRBV6-5|-|TRBJ1-2|TRBD1
TGTGCCGGCAGACAGGGTTTGGGCTATGGCTACACCTTC
CAGRQGLGYGYTF
>TRBV19|-|TRBJ1-6|-
TGTGCCAGTAGTATAATGGGAGTTGGGCAAACAAATTCACCCCTCCACTTT
CASSIMGVGQTNSPLHF
>TRBV27|-|TRBJ1-4|TRBD1
TGTGCCAGCAGGGGCGCCCGGACAGGGGGCGATGAAAAACTGTTTTTT
CASRGARTGGDEKLFF
>TRBV27|-|TRBJ1-6|-
TGTGCCAGCAGTCCAGAGACAGGAGATAATTCACCCCTCCACTTT
CASSPETGDNSPLHF
>TRBV28|-|TRBJ1-3|-
TGTGCCAGCAACCGTCGCGGGACCGGAAACACCATATATTTT
CASNRRGTGNTIYF
>TRBV27|-|TRBJ2-1|-
TGTGCCAGCAGTCGCCTAGGGGACAATGAGCAGTTCTTC
CASSRLGDNEQFF
>TRBV4-2|-|TRBJ2-4|TRBD2
TGTGCCAGCAGCCAAGAAGGGACTAGCGGAAAAAACATTCAGTACTTC
CASSQEGTSGKNIQYF
>TRBV10-3|-|TRBJ2-5|-
TGTGCCATCACCCCGGACAGCAACCAAGAGACCCAGTACTTC
CAITPDSNQETQYF
>TRBV7-9|-|TRBJ2-7|-
TGTGCCGGGGGGGACAGGAGAACCTCTGAGGGCGAGCAGTACTTC
CAGGDRRTSEGEQYF
>TRBV7-9|-|TRBJ2-1|TRBD1
TGTGCCAGCATAACCCGGGACAGGGGATATGAGCAGTTCTTC
CASITRDRGYEQFF
>TRBV5-4|few|TRBJ2-7|-
TGTGCCAGCAGCTTTTCCGGGACTTCTTACGAGCAGTACTTC
CASSFSGTSYEQYF
>TRBV6-5|-|TRBJ2-7|-
TGTGCCAGCACCCTAACAGGGAGAGGCGAGCAGTACTTC
CASTLTGRGEQYF
>TRBV25-1|-|TRBJ2-7|-
TGTGCCAGCAGTGCTCCTTCGGCCAGACTTTTCTACGAGCAGTACTTC
CASSAPSARLFYEQYF
>TRBV3-1/TRBV3-2|-|TRBJ2-1|-
TGTGCCAGCAGCCAGATAGGGGTAGGTACGAATGAGCAGTTCTTC
CASSQIGVGTNEQFF
>TRBV3-1/TRBV3-2|-|TRBJ2-1|TRBD2
TGTGCCAGCAGCCAAATGGTAGCGGGGAGTTACAATGAGCAGTTCTTC
CASSQMVAGSYNEQFF
>TRBV30|-|TRBJ2-1|TRBD2
TGTGCCTGGAGTGGGTCTAGCGGGAGGGCCGGTTTCAATGAGCAGTTCTTC
CAWSGSSGRAGFNEQFF
>TRBV5-6|-|TRBJ2-7|TRBD1
TGTGCCAGCAGCTTGTTTACAGGGGAACTCTACGAGCAGTACTTC
CASSLFTGELYEQYF
>TRBV7-2|-|TRBJ1-6|-
TGTGCCAGCAGCCCCAAGACTCGGTACAATTCACCCCTCCACTTT
CASSPKTRYNSPLHF
>TRBV4-3|-|TRBJ2-1|-
TGCGCCAGCAGCCAAGCGGGAGTGAACTACAATGAGCAGTTCTTC
CASSQAGVNYNEQFF
>TRBV15|-|TRBJ2-1|-
TGTGCCACCAGCAGAGACTTGAGGAATTACAATGAGCAGTTCTTC
CATSRDLRNYNEQFF
>TRBV21-1|-|TRBJ2-1|-
TGTGCCAGCAGCAAAGCCCCAAACGGGGGGCGCAATGAGCAGTTCTTC
CASSKAPNGGRNEQFF
>TRBV13|once|TRBJ2-1|-
TGTGCCAGCAGCTTAGGACAGCCTTACAATGAGCAGTTCTTC
CASSLGQPYNEQFF
>TRBV7-2|once|TRBJ1-2|-
TGTGCCAGCAGCTTAGTGTGGACAGACTATGGCTACACCTTC
CASSLVWTDYGYTF
>TRBV23-1|-|TRBJ2-1|TRBD2
TGCGTCAGCAGTCAATTAGGATTAACGGGAGGCGTTGGGGGAGTGGATGAGCAGTTCTTC
CVSSQLGLTGGVGGVDEQFF
>TRBV3-1/TRBV3-2|-|TRBJ1-2|-
TGTGCCAGCAGGCCTCAAGCTAGTAACTATGGCTACACCTTC
CASRPQASNYGYTF
>TRBV19|-|TRBJ1-5|-
TGTGCCAGTAGTCCGGACTTGGATCAGCCCCAGCATTTT
CASSPDLDQPQHF
>TRBV2|-|TRBJ2-3|-
TGTGCCAGCAGTGCGTTTTCCGATACGCAGTATTTT
CASSAFSDTQYF
>TRBV19|-|TRBJ1-1|-
TGTGCCAGTAGTATAGGTCAGAAGAACACTGAAGCTTTCTTT
CASSIGQKNTEAFF
>TRBV10-2|-|TRBJ2-7|-
TGCGCCAGCGAGGGGGCCTACGAGCAGTACTTC
CASEGAYEQYF
>TRBV2|once|TRBJ1-1|-
TGTGCCAGCAGGTCGAGGAACACTGAAGCTTTCTTT
CASRSRNTEAFF
>TRBV28|-|TRBJ1-5|TRBD1
TGTGCCAGCAGTTTTTCGGACAGGGTCAATCAGCCCCAGCATTTT
CASSFSDRVNQPQHF
>TRBV7-9|-|TRBJ1-2|-
TGTGCCAGCAGCCCGCAGGGCTATGGCTACACCTTC
CASSPQGYGYTF
>TRBV19|-|TRBJ1-2|TRBD1
TGTGCCAGTAGTATTGCCACAGGGGAGGGCTACACCTTC
CASSIATGEGYTF